This T cell receptor beta chain was identified during a study of Graves' ophthalmopathy and Graves' hyperthyroidism. Overall study context: Ahead of any treatment, peripheral blood was obtained at the initial diagnosis.

The study's findings and limits: The model flagged ophthalmopathy progression at roughly 64% sensitivity and 72% to 75% specificity. A model built from 13 signatures distinguished ophthalmopathy from stable hyperthyroidism with roughly 90% sensitivity and about 81% specificity.

Comment on this clonotype: No antigen is known for it.

Germline V lookup: CDR1 SNHLY, CDR2 FYNNEI. Losses at the gene ends were 3 bases for V and 2 bases for J; bases not matched to a gene: 3. The CDR3 loop spans 15 amino acids. Amplification targeted the TCR beta CDR3 regions, with RNA transcripts as the source material. The first-round RT-PCR employed HTBI primers together with the Qiagen OneStep RT-PCR kit. A multiplex PCR was then performed as the second round. TCRdb analysed the multiplex PCR reads with MiXCR anew, one entry per CDR3 protein. The table has roughly 700,000 distinct CDR3 sequences, 35% to 50% seen once. This TCR was recovered from an adult man with Graves' ophthalmopathy. Source material: peripheral blood. J is TRBJ2-7 and V is TRBV2; 11 bases align to TRBD1. The CDR3 sequence is CASSDRDRGTYEQYF. The CDR3 DNA follows: TGTGCCAGCAGTGACCGGGACAGGGGGACCTACGAGCAGTACTTC.